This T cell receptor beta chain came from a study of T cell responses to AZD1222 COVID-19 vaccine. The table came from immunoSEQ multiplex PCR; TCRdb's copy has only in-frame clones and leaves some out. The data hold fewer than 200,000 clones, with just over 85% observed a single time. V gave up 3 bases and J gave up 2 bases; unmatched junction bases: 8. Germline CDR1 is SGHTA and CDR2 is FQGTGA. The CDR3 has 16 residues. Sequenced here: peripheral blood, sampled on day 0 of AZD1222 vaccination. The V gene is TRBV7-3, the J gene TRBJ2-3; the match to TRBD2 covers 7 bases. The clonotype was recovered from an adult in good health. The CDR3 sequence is CASSFDKGTTTDTQYF. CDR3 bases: TGTGCCAGCAGCTTTGACAAGGGGACTACCACAGATACGCAGTATTTT.